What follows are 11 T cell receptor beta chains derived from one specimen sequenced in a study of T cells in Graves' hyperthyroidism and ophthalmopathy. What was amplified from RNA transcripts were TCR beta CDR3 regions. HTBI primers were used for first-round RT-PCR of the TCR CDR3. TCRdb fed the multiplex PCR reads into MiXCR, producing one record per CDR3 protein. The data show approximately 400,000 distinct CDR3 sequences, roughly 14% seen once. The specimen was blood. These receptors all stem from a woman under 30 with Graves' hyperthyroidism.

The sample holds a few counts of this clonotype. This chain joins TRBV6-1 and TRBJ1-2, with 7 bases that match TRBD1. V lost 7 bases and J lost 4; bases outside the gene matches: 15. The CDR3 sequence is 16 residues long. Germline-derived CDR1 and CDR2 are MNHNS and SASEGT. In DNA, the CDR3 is TGTGCCAGCAACCCCGGGGTGAGGGGGCGCGGCTATGGCTACACCTTC. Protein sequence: CASNPGVRGRGYGYTF.

CDR3: CASSRDRDRGYEQFF. The CDR3 DNA reads TGTGCCAGCAGCCGCGACCGGGACAGGGGGTATGAGCAGTTCTTC. The V gene is TRBV3-1, the J gene TRBJ2-1, with 11 nucleotides matching TRBD1. The CDR3 extends over 15 amino acids. V trimming: 4 bases; J trimming: 8 bases; junction bases outside the gene matches: 7. Looked up from germline, CDR1 is LGHDT and CDR2 is YNNKEL (reference sequence).

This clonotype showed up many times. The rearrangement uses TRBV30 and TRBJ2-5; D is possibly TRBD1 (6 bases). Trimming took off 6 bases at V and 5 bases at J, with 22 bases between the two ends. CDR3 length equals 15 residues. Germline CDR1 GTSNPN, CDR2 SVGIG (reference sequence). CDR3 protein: CACNRAGAHGETQYF. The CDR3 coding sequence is TGTGCCTGCAACCGCGCAGGGGCGCACGGGGAGACCCAGTACTTC. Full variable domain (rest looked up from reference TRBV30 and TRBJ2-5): SQTIHQWPATLVQPVGSPLSLECTVEGTSNPNLYWYRQAAGRGLQLLFYSVGIGQISSEVPQNLSASRPQDRQFILSSKKLLLSDSGFYLCACNRAGAHGETQYFGPGTRLLVL.

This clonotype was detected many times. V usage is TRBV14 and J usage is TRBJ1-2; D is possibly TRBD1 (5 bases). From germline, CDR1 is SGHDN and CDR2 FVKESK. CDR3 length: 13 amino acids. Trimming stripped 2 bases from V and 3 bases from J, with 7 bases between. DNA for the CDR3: TGTGCCAGCAGCCAACAGGGCCACTATGGCTACACCTTC. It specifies CASSQQGHYGYTF.

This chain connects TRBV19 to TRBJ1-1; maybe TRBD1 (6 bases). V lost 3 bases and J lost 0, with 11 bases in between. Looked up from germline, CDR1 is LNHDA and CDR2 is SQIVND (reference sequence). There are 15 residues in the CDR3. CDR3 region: CASSMGAGLNTEAFF. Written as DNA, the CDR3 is TGTGCCAGTAGTATGGGGGCGGGGTTGAACACTGAAGCTTTCTTT.

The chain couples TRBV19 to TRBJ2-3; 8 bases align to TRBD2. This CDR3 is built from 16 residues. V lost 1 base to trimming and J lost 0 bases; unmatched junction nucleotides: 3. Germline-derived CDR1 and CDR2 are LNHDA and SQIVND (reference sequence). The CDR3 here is CASSIAGGPSTDTQYF. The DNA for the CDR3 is TGTGCCAGTAGTATAGCGGGAGGGCCGAGCACAGATACGCAGTATTTT.

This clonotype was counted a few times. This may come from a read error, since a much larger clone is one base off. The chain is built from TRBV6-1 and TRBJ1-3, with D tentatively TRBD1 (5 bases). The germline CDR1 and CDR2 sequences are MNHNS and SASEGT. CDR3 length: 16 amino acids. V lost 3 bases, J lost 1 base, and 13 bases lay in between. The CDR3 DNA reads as TGTGCCAGCAGTGAGTCAGGGACGGCTTCTGGAAACACCATATATTTT. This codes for CASSESGTASGNTIYF.

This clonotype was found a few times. CDR3 loop: CASSPGTSLTMSSYNEQFF. DNA for the CDR3: TGTGCCAGCAGCCCCGGGACTAGCCTAACCATGAGCTCCTACAATGAGCAGTTCTTC. V gene TRBV13 combines with J gene TRBJ2-1; 9 bases match TRBD2. Trimming took 5 bases from V and 0 from J; bases not matched to a gene: 14. Germline values: CDR1 PRHDT, CDR2 FYEKMQ (reference sequence). The CDR3 is 19 amino acids.

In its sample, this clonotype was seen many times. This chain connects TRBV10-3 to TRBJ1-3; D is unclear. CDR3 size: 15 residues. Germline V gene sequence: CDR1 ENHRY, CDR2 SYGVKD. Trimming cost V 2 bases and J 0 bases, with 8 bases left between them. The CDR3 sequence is CAISESGISGNTIYF. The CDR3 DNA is TGTGCCATCAGTGAGAGCGGCATCTCTGGAAACACCATATATTTT.

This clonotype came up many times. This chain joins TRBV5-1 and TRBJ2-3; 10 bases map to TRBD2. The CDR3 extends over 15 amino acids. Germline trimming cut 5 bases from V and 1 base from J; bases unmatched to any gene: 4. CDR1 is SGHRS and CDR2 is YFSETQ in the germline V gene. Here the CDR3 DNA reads TGCGCCAGCAGACAGGGGACTAGCGGCACAGATACGCAGTATTTT. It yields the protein CASRQGTSGTDTQYF.

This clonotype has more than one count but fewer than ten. The CDR3 bases are TGTGCCGGGGGGGACAGGGCGACCGGGGAGCTGTTTTTT. This translates into CAGGDRATGELFF. V and J are TRBV9 and TRBJ2-2; TRBD1 matches at 9 bases. From germline, CDR1 is SGDLS and CDR2 YYNGEE. Losses at the gene ends were 10 bases for V and 5 bases for J; bases not matched to a gene: 6. The CDR3 runs 13 residues.